These 27 T cell receptor beta chains share one sample of origin, sequenced in a study of cytomegalovirus exposure and HLA in healthy donors. Profiling relied on immunoSEQ multiplex PCR, and the TCRdb table lists in-frame clones only, not all of them. This sample yields under 200,000 clones, of which about nine tenths are seen a single time; approximately 5% belongs to the top ten. The source material was PBMCs. Receptor source: a woman in her thirties in good health and CMV-seronegative.

The chain employs TRBV7-2 and TRBJ2-1; D gene unclear. Germline V CDR1 and CDR2: SGHTA, FQGNSA. Between the trimmed V and J ends, which lost 5 bases and 0 bases, there was a span of 11 bases. The CDR3 extends over 15 amino acids. The CDR3 nucleotides read TGTGCCAGCAGCGTAAGTTATAGCTCCTACAATGAGCAGTTCTTC. Its translation: CASSVSYSSYNEQFF.

This clone was counted only a few times. The genes are TRBV2 and TRBJ1-1; D gene ambiguous. V was cut by 5 bases and J by 6 bases, with 10 bases left in between. The length of the CDR3 is 12 residues. Germline values: CDR1 SNHLY, CDR2 FYNNEI. The CDR3: CASSRVAPEAFF. DNA of the CDR3: TGTGCCAGCAGTCGGGTGGCCCCTGAAGCTTTCTTT.

The rearrangement uses TRBV18 and TRBJ2-1, with D maybe TRBD2 (7 bases). The CDR3 is 22 amino acids. CDR1 and CDR2 from the germline V gene are KGHSH and LQKENI. V lost 2 bases to trimming and J lost 0 bases, with 29 bases between them. CDR3: CASSPTRAHRDASGFSYNEQFF. The CDR3 DNA follows: TGTGCCAGCTCACCAACTCGAGCCCACAGGGATGCTAGCGGATTCTCCTACAATGAGCAGTTCTTC.

The J gene is TRBJ1-4, the V gene TRBV28; D ambiguous. Per germline, CDR1 MDHEN and CDR2 SYDVKM. CDR3 size: 14 residues. V dropped 5 bases and J dropped 5 bases, with 12 bases sitting between them. DNA for the CDR3: TGTGCCAGCAGTAGAGGACTTCTCAATGAAAAACTGTTTTTT. Its protein product is CASSRGLLNEKLFF.

The chain joins TRBV19 to TRBJ2-4, with 11 positions matching TRBD2. This CDR3 contains 18 residues. Germline V gene data show CDR1 as LNHDA and CDR2 as SQIVND (reference sequence). Losses at the gene ends were 4 bases for V and 1 base for J; bases not matched to a gene: 9. CDR3 region: CASSRGLAGLKAKNIQYF. CDR3 bases: TGTGCCAGTAGTAGAGGACTAGCGGGTCTCAAGGCCAAAAACATTCAGTACTTC. Full variable domain (remainder filled in from reference TRBV19 and TRBJ2-4): DGGITQSPKYLFRKEGQNVTLSCEQNLNHDAMYWYRQDPGQGLRLIYYSQIVNDFQKGDIAEGYSVSREKKESFPLTVTSAQKNPTAFYLCASSRGLAGLKAKNIQYFGAGTRLSVL.

The chain uses TRBV29-1 and TRBJ1-5; the match to TRBD1 covers 7 bases. Germline CDR1 SQVTM, CDR2 ANQGSEA. This CDR3 region has 13 residues. The junction had 4 bases not matched to a gene; V was cut back by 6 bases and J by 2 bases. CDR3 bases: TGCAGCGTGAGGCAGGGGGGCAATCAGCCCCAGCATTTT. It codes for CSVRQGGNQPQHF.

This clone has just one count. One junction end does not reproduce the germline sequence, and a read error may be involved. This chain joins TRBV5-1 and TRBJ2-5; weak D call: TRBD1 (5 bases). The CDR3 is 14 residues long. Per the germline V gene, CDR1 is SGHRS and CDR2 is YFSETQ. The CDR3 here is CASRVREPPETQYF. The CDR3 DNA sequence: TGCGCAAGCAGGGTCAGGGAACCTCCCGAGACCCAGTACTTC.

This clone has just one count. The rearrangement links TRBV7-9 to TRBJ2-3; TRBD2 agrees at 7 bases. Per the germline V gene, CDR1 is SEHNR and CDR2 is FQNEAQ (reference sequence). With V trimmed by 4 bases and J by 4 bases, 11 bases remained unmatched. This CDR3 has 16 amino acids. The CDR3 DNA reads TGTGCCAGCAGCTCTGTGGGGAGGGGAGGGGCAGATACGCAGTATTTT. It codes for CASSSVGRGGADTQYF.

For this clone: At the DNA level, this CDR3 is encoded by other sequences in the same sample as well. The chain employs TRBV5-1 and TRBJ1-5; TRBD1 agrees at 8 bases. The V gene end was trimmed by 3 bases and the J gene end by 2 bases; junction bases not matched to a gene: 1. The CDR3 has 14 amino acids. CDR1 is SGHRS and CDR2 is YFSETQ in the germline V gene. The CDR3 here is CASSSGQGNQPQHF. DNA of the CDR3: TGCGCCAGCAGCTCGGGACAGGGCAATCAGCCCCAGCATTTT.

This chain links TRBV10-2 with TRBJ2-5, with D perhaps matching TRBD2 (5 bases). The germline gives CDR1 WSHSY, CDR2 SAAADI. The CDR3 length is 12 residues. Trimming took 7 bases from V and 3 from J, leaving 9 bases between them. The CDR3 region is CASMSGKETQYF. CDR3 DNA sequence: TGCGCCAGCATGTCCGGGAAAGAGACCCAGTACTTC.

The rearrangement uses TRBV11-3 and TRBJ2-3, with D hard to call. V was cut by 5 bases and J by 1 base, with 10 bases left in between. Germline V gives CDR1 SGHNT, CDR2 YENEEA. The CDR3 consists of 14 residues. The CDR3: CASSPARGTDTQYF. The DNA of the CDR3 is TGTGCCAGCAGCCCTGCTCGGGGCACAGATACGCAGTATTTT.

This chain joins TRBV5-4 and TRBJ2-7, with a tentative D call TRBD1 (5 bases). Germline V lookup: CDR1 SGHNT, CDR2 YYREEE (reference sequence). This CDR3 contains 14 residues. Trimming pared 0 bases from V and 6 bases from J, leaving 13 bases between. The CDR3, as DNA: TGTGCCAGCAGCTTGGAGGCAGGGTTTCGCGAGCAGTACTTC. Its translation is CASSLEAGFREQYF.

The chain uses TRBV6-5 and TRBJ1-1; unclear D gene. CDR3 length: 12 residues. V dropped 3 bases and J dropped 4 bases, with 6 bases sitting between them. CDR1 MNHEY and CDR2 SVGAGI come from the germline V gene. The CDR3 sequence: CASSYKGTEAFF. The CDR3 region has the DNA TGTGCCAGCAGTTATAAAGGCACTGAAGCTTTCTTT.

This chain links TRBV7-2 with TRBJ2-5; tentatively, D is TRBD1 or TRBD2 (5 bases each). This CDR3 region has 15 residues. CDR1 is SGHTA, CDR2 FQGNSA, per germline. Trimming stripped 2 bases from V and 2 bases from J, with 12 bases between. CDR3 coding DNA: TGTGCCAGCAGCTTACGCGTCGGGGCACAAGAGACCCAGTACTTC. As protein: CASSLRVGAQETQYF.

This chain connects TRBV15 to TRBJ2-7; D possibly corresponds to TRBD1 (5 bases). Trimming pared 5 bases from V and 2 bases from J, leaving 13 bases between. Germline V CDR1 and CDR2: LNHNV, YYDKDF (reference sequence). There are 14 residues in the CDR3. Here the CDR3 DNA reads TGTGCCACCAGCCTACCGACAGAAACCTACGAGCAGTACTTC. Translation: CATSLPTETYEQYF.

This chain joins TRBV2 and TRBJ2-5; tentatively, D is TRBD1 (6 bases). Trimming cost V 7 bases and J 5 bases, with 14 bases left between them. The length of the CDR3 is 13 residues. Germline CDR1 reads SNHLY; CDR2 reads FYNNEI. The CDR3 loop reads CASNYREGETQYF. The CDR3 bases are TGTGCCAGCAATTACAGGGAAGGCGAGACCCAGTACTTC.

The rearrangement links TRBV29-1 to TRBJ2-7; unclear D gene. The CDR3 spans 11 residues. Trimming stripped 4 bases from V and 3 bases from J, with 7 bases between. The germline V gene encodes CDR1 SQVTM and CDR2 ANQGSEA. CDR3 sequence reads: CSVGDNYEQYF. CDR3 coding DNA: TGCAGCGTTGGAGACAACTACGAGCAGTACTTC.

The rearrangement joins TRBV19 to TRBJ1-1; TRBD1 aligns across 8 bases. Germline V gene lookup returns CDR1 LNHDA and CDR2 SQIVND (reference sequence). This CDR3 comprises 15 residues. The V gene end was trimmed by 8 bases and the J gene end by 5 bases; junction bases not matched to a gene: 13. CDR3 DNA: TGTGCCAGTCACTCGGACAGGGAGGGTCCAACTGAAGCTTTCTTT. Protein sequence: CASHSDREGPTEAFF.

This sequence joins TRBV27 and TRBJ2-1, with TRBD2 as a possible D gene (6 bases). Deletions cut 8 bases from V and 0 bases from J, with 8 bases between. This CDR3 is 13 amino acids long. Germline-derived CDR1 and CDR2 are MNHEY and SMNVEV (reference sequence). CDR3 DNA: TGTGCCAGCGGGGGAGGCTCCTACAATGAGCAGTTCTTC. Translating gives CASGGGSYNEQFF.

This chain joins TRBV4-3 and TRBJ1-1; D remains ambiguous. Germline V CDR1 and CDR2: LGHNA, YSLEER. The V end lost 0 bases, the J end lost 2 bases, and 10 bases lay between the germline ends. The CDR3 sequence is 15 residues long. The CDR3 DNA reads TGCGCCAGCAGCCAAGATAGGGAGGGAAACACTGAAGCTTTCTTT. Amino acids: CASSQDREGNTEAFF.

This clone has only a few counts. The V call is TRBV18, the J call TRBJ1-2; TRBD1 matches at 7 bases. CDR3 length equals 14 residues. Germline lookup yields CDR1 KGHSH and CDR2 LQKENI. Trimming removed 5 bases from V and 8 bases from J; junction bases left unmatched: 11. CDR3 DNA sequence: TGTGCCAGCTCATCAACAGGGGTAGGAGGCGGCTACACCTTC. This gives the protein CASSSTGVGGGYTF.

The chain employs TRBV2 and TRBJ2-2; TRBD1 agrees at 8 bases. The CDR3 is 16 residues long. The J segment lost 1 base and the V segment lost 5 bases, leaving 6 bases of the junction unmatched. The germline CDR1 and CDR2 sequences are SNHLY and FYNNEI. As DNA, the CDR3 is TGTGCCAGCAGTCGGACAGGGATCCAGAACACCGGGGAGCTGTTTTTT. It codes for CASSRTGIQNTGELFF.

This clone has only a few counts. The chain couples TRBV27 to TRBJ1-2; 8 bases fit TRBD1. The germline CDR1 and CDR2 sequences are MNHEY and SMNVEV (reference sequence). Trimming took 6 bases from V and 5 from J; bases not matched to a gene: 5. The CDR3 length is 13 residues. The CDR3 region is CASSFGTGYGYTF. The CDR3 nucleotides read TGTGCCAGCAGCTTTGGGACAGGATATGGCTACACCTTC.

The chain combines TRBV10-1 with TRBJ1-4; the D gene is possibly TRBD1 (5 bases). Germline CDR1 is WNHNN and CDR2 is SYGVQD (reference sequence). The CDR3 totals 14 residues. Trimming took 7 bases from V and 3 from J, leaving 12 bases between them. Written as DNA, the CDR3 is TGCGCCAGCACACGGGGGATGGCTAATGAAAAACTGTTTTTT. Encoded protein: CASTRGMANEKLFF.

The chain recombines TRBV19 with TRBJ2-7; 10 bases fit TRBD1. Trimming removed 10 bases from V and 6 bases from J; junction bases left unmatched: 9. CDR3 length equals 13 residues. Looked up from germline, CDR1 is LNHDA and CDR2 is SQIVND (reference sequence). CDR3 amino acids: CATARTGGLEQYF. CDR3 coding DNA: TGTGCCACTGCGCGGACAGGGGGGCTCGAGCAGTACTTC. The full variable domain, completed using reference TRBV19 and TRBJ2-7, is DGGITQSPKYLFRKEGQNVTLSCEQNLNHDAMYWYRQDPGQGLRLIYYSQIVNDFQKGDIAEGYSVSREKKESFPLTVTSAQKNPTAFYLCATARTGGLEQYFGPGTRLTVT.

With regard to this clone: The sample carries other DNA sequences with the same CDR3. The genes are TRBV29-1 and TRBJ1-1; D is uncertain. V was cut by 5 bases and J by 1 base, with 14 bases left in between. The germline V gene encodes CDR1 SQVTM and CDR2 ANQGSEA. The CDR3 spans 14 residues. CDR3 sequence: CSVRPHHANTEAFF. The CDR3 bases are TGCAGCGTTCGGCCCCACCACGCGAACACTGAAGCTTTCTTT.

The chain uses TRBV19 and TRBJ2-3; 9 nucleotides match TRBD2. Per the germline V gene, CDR1 is LNHDA and CDR2 is SQIVND (reference sequence). The V and J ends lost 0 bases and 3 bases, in that order; junction bases with no gene match: 7. This CDR3 has 17 amino acids. DNA for the CDR3: TGTGCCAGTAGTATAGACGTCGCGGGGGGGCCTACAGATACGCAGTATTTT. Amino acids: CASSIDVAGGPTDTQYF. Full variable domain (rest looked up from reference TRBV19 and TRBJ2-3): DGGITQSPKYLFRKEGQNVTLSCEQNLNHDAMYWYRQDPGQGLRLIYYSQIVNDFQKGDIAEGYSVSREKKESFPLTVTSAQKNPTAFYLCASSIDVAGGPTDTQYFGPGTRLTVL.